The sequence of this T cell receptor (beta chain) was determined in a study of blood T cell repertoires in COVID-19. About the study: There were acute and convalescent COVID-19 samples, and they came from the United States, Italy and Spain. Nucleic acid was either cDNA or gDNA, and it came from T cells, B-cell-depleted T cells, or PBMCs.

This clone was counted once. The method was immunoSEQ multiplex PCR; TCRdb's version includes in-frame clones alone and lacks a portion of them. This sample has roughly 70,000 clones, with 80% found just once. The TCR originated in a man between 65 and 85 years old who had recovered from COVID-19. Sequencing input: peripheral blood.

The CDR3, as DNA: TGTGCCAGCAGTTTACAGGCAAGCTATGGCTACACCTTC. The encoded protein is CASSLQASYGYTF. The genes are TRBV12-3 or TRBV12-4 and TRBJ1-2, with unresolved D. The CDR3 sequence is 13 residues long. V was trimmed by 2 bases and J by 4 bases, leaving 8 bases between them.